One sample yielded the 11 T cell receptor beta chains listed below, sequenced in a study of blood T cell repertoires in COVID-19. Profiling relied on immunoSEQ multiplex PCR, and the TCRdb table lists in-frame clones only, not all of them. The data contain around 200,000 clones, around 88% of them seen just once; the ten biggest clones take up 4.5% to 6.5%. The source material was PBMCs or T cells enriched from blood (not recorded which). Receptors originate from a man aged 35 to 55 with acute COVID-19.

The chain links TRBV9 to TRBJ2-5, with 8 bases lining up with TRBD2. This CDR3 is built from 13 residues. The germline V gene encodes CDR1 SGDLS and CDR2 YYNGEE. The V segment lost 0 bases and the J segment 5 bases; nucleotides outside the gene matches: 0. The CDR3 sequence is CASSVAGGETQYF. The CDR3 nucleotides read TGTGCCAGCAGCGTAGCGGGAGGGGAGACCCAGTACTTC.

This clone was seen just once. The chain joins TRBV19 to TRBJ1-5; 9 bases line up with TRBD1. Germline CDR1 reads LNHDA; CDR2 reads SQIVND (reference sequence). The CDR3 has 15 residues. Germline trimming cut 5 bases from V and 4 bases from J; bases unmatched to any gene: 6. The CDR3 sequence is CASSDRGTGNQPQHF. The CDR3 DNA reads TGTGCCAGTAGTGATCGGGGGACAGGGAATCAGCCCCAGCATTTT.

The chain is built from TRBV25-1 and TRBJ1-1; D may be TRBD1 (6 bases). This CDR3 contains 16 residues. V was shortened by 4 bases and J by 1 base, with 16 bases between the two germline ends. Germline V CDR1 and CDR2: MGHDK, SYGVNS. This CDR3 is CASSARLGHENTEAFF. The CDR3 nucleotides are TGTGCCAGCAGTGCGAGGTTGGGACACGAGAACACTGAAGCTTTCTTT.

The chain carries TRBV5-4 and TRBJ2-7; 8 nucleotides line up with TRBD1. The CDR3 has 14 residues. Germline loops: CDR1 SGHNT, CDR2 YYREEE (reference sequence). V trimming: 3 bases; J trimming: 5 bases; junction bases outside the gene matches: 7. CDR3 sequence (DNA): TGTGCCAGCAGCTCCCAGGGGGCGCGCAACGAGCAGTACTTC. Its protein is CASSSQGARNEQYF.

The chain has TRBV11-2 and TRBJ1-2; D is uncertain. Trimming stripped 5 bases from V and 0 bases from J, with 13 bases between. CDR3 size: 15 residues. In germline, CDR1 is SGHAT, CDR2 FQNNGV. CDR3 in amino acids: CASSPRRVANYGYTF. The CDR3 DNA follows: TGTGCCAGCAGCCCCCGACGGGTAGCTAACTATGGCTACACCTTC.

The chain carries TRBV28 and TRBJ2-3, with TRBD1 identical over 7 bases. The length of the CDR3 is 15 residues. Germline CDR1 and CDR2: MDHEN and SYDVKM. After removal of 4 bases from V and 3 bases from J, the junction contained 7 bases not matched to a gene. CDR3 DNA sequence: TGTGCCAGCAGTTCCACCGACAGGGTGACAGATACGCAGTATTTT. Translated, it gives CASSSTDRVTDTQYF.

The chain recombines TRBV3-1 (or the pseudogene TRBV3-2) with TRBJ1-2, with D perhaps matching TRBD1 (5 bases). CDR3 length equals 14 residues. The V end lost 4 bases, the J end lost 1 base, and 10 bases lay between the germline ends. Germline lookup yields CDR1 LGHDT and CDR2 YNNKEL (reference sequence). CDR3 amino acids: CASSRSTDNYGYTF. The CDR3 bases are TGTGCCAGCAGCCGATCGACAGATAACTATGGCTACACCTTC.

The chain carries TRBV5-1 and TRBJ1-1; no reliable D call. V was pared by 0 bases and J by 3 bases, with 12 bases between. Per germline, CDR1 SGHRS and CDR2 YFSETQ. The CDR3 spans 15 residues. The DNA of the CDR3 is TGCGCCAGCAGCTTGGACGGACTTCGCGACACTGAAGCTTTCTTT. As protein: CASSLDGLRDTEAFF.

In this sample, this clone turned up a few times. The chain has TRBV19 and TRBJ1-4; D is uncertain. The CDR3 spans 15 residues. The germline gives CDR1 LNHDA, CDR2 SQIVND (reference sequence). Trimming left V 7 bases short and J 0 bases short, with 12 bases between. In DNA form, the CDR3 reads TGTGCCAGTACCAGGACGGGGTCAACTAATGAAAAACTGTTTTTT. Protein: CASTRTGSTNEKLFF.

The chain joins TRBV21-1 to TRBJ2-1; TRBD1 is taken as the D call from the table, unchecked against the DNA. TRBV21-1 is listed as a pseudogene. The length of the CDR3 is 13 residues. CDR3 bases: TGTGCCAGCAGAAACCTACAGGGAAATGAGCAGTTCTTC. Translated, it gives CASRNLQGNEQFF.

The chain links TRBV12-3 or TRBV12-4 to TRBJ1-4; D remains ambiguous. CDR3 size: 13 residues. V lost 3 bases, J lost 3 bases, and 5 bases lay in between. CDR3: CASSFLPNEKLFF. In nucleotides, the CDR3 is TGTGCCAGCAGTTTCCTCCCTAATGAAAAACTGTTTTTT.